This is a list of T cell receptor beta chains from one sample in a study of CD8+ T cells in alopecia areata. Produced via immunoSEQ multiplex PCR; TCRdb's table is partial and in-frame only. The sample comprises more than 200,000 clones, around 43% of which are singletons, and about 2.4% rests with the top ten. The sample consisted of CD4+ T cells sorted from blood, taken at approximately week 37, from a patient treated with tofacitinib. Receptors were obtained from a human donor with alopecia areata. Each CDR3 is given with its conserved first and last residue. Fields, in order: V gene, J gene, CDR3 protein.

>TRBV7-2|TRBJ2-3
CASSLGAGVTDTQYF
>TRBV7-2|TRBJ1-2
CASSYIGQTILGYTF
>TRBV30|TRBJ1-2
CAWSAGDTNYGYTF
>TRBV20-1|TRBJ2-5
CSAIQDASRYF
>TRBV15|TRBJ2-1
CATSSLNTAVTNEQFF
>TRBV29-1|TRBJ2-1
CSVEAGTQYNEQFF
>TRBV9|TRBJ2-1
CASSVVASGFEQFF
>TRBV10-1|TRBJ2-7
CASSEMQGTSYEQYF
>TRBV5-1|TRBJ1-2
CASSLGQGTYGYTF
>TRBV15|TRBJ2-7
CATSRDMGGAKQYF
>TRBV6-6|TRBJ2-2
CATFWGANTGELFF
>TRBV7-9|TRBJ2-5
CASRRLAGGEETQYF
>TRBV23-1|TRBJ2-4
CASSQWSSSGKNIQYF
>TRBV14|TRBJ2-6
CASSHRGLSGANVLTF
>TRBV7-2|TRBJ2-5
CASSLVVGLAVETQYF
>TRBV7-2|TRBJ2-3
CASSYGTATDTQYF
>TRBV19|TRBJ2-2
CACKRAGELFF
>TRBV30|TRBJ1-1
CACRPGTEAFF
>TRBV5-1|TRBJ2-3
CASSLVRGNTDTQYF
>TRBV4-3|TRBJ2-3
CASSQVTGFTDTQYF
>TRBV4-2|TRBJ1-2
CASSQGGGATNYGYTF
>TRBV11-3|TRBJ2-5
CATALGGTQYF
>TRBV7-8|TRBJ1-4
CASSFGGGRGEKLFF
>TRBV14|TRBJ1-2
CASSLDLYYGYTF
>TRBV15|TRBJ1-2
CATSSRGTATNYGYTF
>TRBV30|TRBJ2-2
CAWREGGTGELFF
>TRBV29-1|TRBJ2-2
CSARPGVGELFF
>TRBV7-9|TRBJ1-4
CASSPGGIATNEKLFF
>TRBV11-2|TRBJ2-1
CASSLGGGRARVQFF
>TRBV5-1|TRBJ2-7
CASSLPGQGSEQYF
>TRBV15|TRBJ2-5
CATSPIRTGAGETQYF
>TRBV29-1|TRBJ2-5
CSLRWTGTGTQYF
>TRBV29-1|TRBJ1-1
CSVQRGSDEAFF
>TRBV27|TRBJ2-5
CASSLPTTWVETQYF
>TRBV5-1|TRBJ2-1
CASSRLAGSDEQFF
>TRBV25-1|TRBJ2-7
CASSEWGGEQYF
>TRBV5-6|TRBJ2-3
CASSLGLADTQYF
>TRBV10-3|TRBJ2-1
CAIKEASGIRNEQFF
>TRBV5-1|TRBJ2-4
CASSLAEPRIQYF
>TRBV6-5|TRBJ2-5
CASSYWGREATQYF
>TRBV6-4|TRBJ2-7
CARGTSDEQYF
>TRBV7-9|TRBJ1-1
CASSSRGGISEAFF
>TRBV30|TRBJ2-5
CAWSGDYQETQYF
>TRBV5-1|TRBJ2-1
CASNGGTVYNEQFF
>TRBV30|TRBJ1-1
CAWSVHGPNTEAFF
>TRBV14|TRBJ2-2
CASSQDLTGELFF
>TRBV29-1|TRBJ1-5
CSVEEQGPNQPQHF
>TRBV29-1|TRBJ2-3
CSVGLGDTQYF
>TRBV7-8|TRBJ2-7
CASSSQSGSTEYF
>TRBV30|TRBJ2-7
CAWSPPGALPYEQYF
>TRBV7-2|TRBJ1-2
CASSVGQLRGYTF
>TRBV5-1|TRBJ1-1
CASSLGLNTEAFF
>TRBV29-1|TRBJ2-1
CSVGGRKTGEQFF
>TRBV19|TRBJ2-3
CASSVTGTADADTQYF
>TRBV5-1|TRBJ1-2
CASSLTDGGNYGYTF
>TRBV29-1|TRBJ1-1
CSGGGMAEAFF
>TRBV7-9|TRBJ2-7
CASSPRTFSSTYEQYF
>TRBV29-1|TRBJ2-5
CSVVPQGHQETQYF
>TRBV14|TRBJ2-1
CASSQGGRGRRNEQFF